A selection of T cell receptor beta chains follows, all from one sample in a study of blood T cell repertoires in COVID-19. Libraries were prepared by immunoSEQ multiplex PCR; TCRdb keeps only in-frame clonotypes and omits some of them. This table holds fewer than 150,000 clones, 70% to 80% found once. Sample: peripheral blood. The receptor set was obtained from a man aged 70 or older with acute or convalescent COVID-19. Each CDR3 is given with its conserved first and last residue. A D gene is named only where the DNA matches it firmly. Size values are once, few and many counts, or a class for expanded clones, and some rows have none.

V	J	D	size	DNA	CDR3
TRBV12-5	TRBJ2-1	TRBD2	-	TGTGCTAGTGGTCCCCCCCCGACTAGCGTGTCCTACAATGAGCAGTTCTTC	CASGPPPTSVSYNEQFF
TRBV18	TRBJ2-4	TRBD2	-	TGTGCCAGCTCACCGTCACTAGCGGGAGCCGGGACCAAAAACATTCAGTACTTC	CASSPSLAGAGTKNIQYF
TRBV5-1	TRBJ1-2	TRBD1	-	TGCGCCAGCAGCTTGGTTTCGACAGGGGTACTTGGGTTTTACTATGGCTACACCTTC	CASSLVSTGVLGFYYGYTF
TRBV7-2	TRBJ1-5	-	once	TGTGCCAGCAGCTTAGCGACAGGACGGAATCAGCCCCAGCATTTT	CASSLATGRNQPQHF
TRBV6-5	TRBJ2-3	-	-	TGTGCCAGCAGAGGAGTGTTGTGGACAGATACGCAGTATTTT	CASRGVLWTDTQYF
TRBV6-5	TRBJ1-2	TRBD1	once	TGTGCCAGCAGTTACGTCCAGGGACAGGGATTCTATGGCTACACCTTC	CASSYVQGQGFYGYTF
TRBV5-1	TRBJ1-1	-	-	TGCGCCAGCAGCTTGGTGGGGGGGCCGAACACTGAAGCTTTCTTT	CASSLVGGPNTEAFF
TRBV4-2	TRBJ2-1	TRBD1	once	TGTGCCAGCAGCCCCTACAGGGGGGATAATGAGCAGTTCTTC	CASSPYRGDNEQFF
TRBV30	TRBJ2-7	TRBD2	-	TGTGCCTGGAGTGTATCGGGGGGCGAGCAGTACTTC	CAWSVSGGEQYF
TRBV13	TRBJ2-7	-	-	TGTGCCAGCAGCTTAAACAGGGGGGGACAGTACTTC	CASSLNRGGQYF
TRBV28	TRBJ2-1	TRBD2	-	TGTGCCAGCGCGAGTACCGGGACTAGCGAAGGCAATGAGCAGTTCTTC	CASASTGTSEGNEQFF